Below, 27 T cell receptor beta chains from the same sample are listed, as sequenced in a study of vaccination effects on CD4 cells after COVID-19. Some clones are missing from TCRdb's copy, which holds only in-frame ones; the method was immunoSEQ multiplex PCR. The table has 55,000 to 80,000 clones, approximately 70% seen once. No antigens are known for them. Viral peptide pool expansion of antigen-specific CD4+ T cells preceded sequencing in the ViraFEST assay. A roughly 10-day culture period preceded the isolation of CD4+ T cells. Previously uninfected by SARS-CoV-2, the vaccine recipients also showed negative nucleocapsid antibodies. The material was CD4+ T cells from PBMCs cultured with HCoV-OC43 spike peptides, obtained before COVID-19 vaccination. Documented subset: HCoV-OC43 spike overlapping peptide pool stimulation. All receptors derive from a human donor who received a COVID-19 vaccine.

V and J are TRBV7-2 and TRBJ1-5; possibly TRBD1 for D (5 bases). The CDR3 totals 16 residues. With 5 bases removed from V and 7 bases from J, the gap between germline ends came to 21 bases. The V gene's germline CDR1 is SGHTA and CDR2 FQGNSA. CDR3 coding DNA: TGTGCCAGCAGCCCCCAATCGGGGGGAGCGGAGCAGCCCCAGCATTTT. Protein sequence: CASSPQSGGAEQPQHF. Combining the CDR3 with reference TRBV7-2 and TRBJ1-5 gives the whole variable domain GAGVSQSPSNKVTEKGKDVELRCDPISGHTALYWYRQSLGQGLEFLIYFQGNSAPDKSGLPSDRFSAERTGGSVSTLTIQRTQQEDSAVYLCASSPQSGGAEQPQHFGDGTRLSIL.

V gene TRBV19 combines with J gene TRBJ1-1; TRBD1 aligns across 11 bases. The germline V gene encodes CDR1 LNHDA and CDR2 SQIVND (reference sequence). After removal of 5 bases from V and 2 bases from J, the junction contained 7 bases not matched to a gene. The CDR3 contains 16 residues. CDR3: CASSSGTGGINTEAFF. The CDR3 DNA follows: TGTGCCAGTAGTTCCGGGACAGGGGGTATCAACACTGAAGCTTTCTTT.

This clone has just one count. The chain carries TRBV30 and TRBJ1-5; 10 nucleotides align to TRBD1. The CDR3 totals 16 residues. Germline CDR1 GTSNPN, CDR2 SVGIG (reference sequence). Unmatched junction bases numbered 6, after V lost 0 bases and J lost 4 bases. CDR3 protein: CAWSVRDRGWNQPQHF. The CDR3 DNA follows: TGTGCCTGGAGTGTAAGGGACAGGGGTTGGAATCAGCCCCAGCATTTT.

V is TRBV7-9 and J is TRBJ2-5; possibly TRBD2 for D (6 bases). The V end lost 5 bases, the J end lost 3 bases, and 19 bases lay between the germline ends. This CDR3 contains 16 residues. Germline values: CDR1 SEHNR, CDR2 FQNEAQ (reference sequence). CDR3 in amino acids: CASSPRLGTKKETQYF. CDR3 DNA sequence: TGTGCCAGCAGCCCCAGACTAGGCACGAAAAAAGAGACCCAGTACTTC.

The chain recombines TRBV2 with TRBJ2-7; 13 nucleotides match TRBD2. V shed 2 bases, J shed 3 bases, and the junction held 10 bases outside the gene matches. This CDR3 has 18 residues. The germline gives CDR1 SNHLY, CDR2 FYNNEI. Here the CDR3 DNA reads TGTGCCAGCAGTGAAAGACTAGCGGGGGGTAATGTCCACTACGAGCAGTACGTC. It codes for CASSERLAGGNVHYEQYV.

This clone was seen more than once but under ten times. This chain links TRBV5-1 with TRBJ1-1; possibly TRBD1 for D (6 bases). The germline V and J ends were trimmed by 4 bases and 6 bases, with 16 bases remaining between them. This CDR3 has 14 residues. Germline V gene lookup returns CDR1 SGHRS and CDR2 YFSETQ. In DNA form, the CDR3 reads TGCGCCAGCAGCCGGGGGGGGGCCGAGTCTGAAGCTTTCTTT. As protein: CASSRGGAESEAFF.

This chain joins TRBV7-2 and TRBJ1-4; no definite D call. V shed 5 bases and J shed 5 bases, with 18 bases lying between them. The CDR3 has 16 residues. From germline, CDR1 is SGHTA and CDR2 FQGNSA. CDR3 amino acids: CASSTQSGRGNEKLFF. DNA of the CDR3: TGTGCCAGCAGCACCCAAAGTGGACGGGGAAATGAAAAACTGTTTTTT. Combining the CDR3 with reference TRBV7-2 and TRBJ1-4 gives the whole variable domain GAGVSQSPSNKVTEKGKDVELRCDPISGHTALYWYRQSLGQGLEFLIYFQGNSAPDKSGLPSDRFSAERTGGSVSTLTIQRTQQEDSAVYLCASSTQSGRGNEKLFFGSGTQLSVL.

The V gene is TRBV6-5, the J gene TRBJ2-7, with D hard to call. V dropped 6 bases and J dropped 2 bases, with 11 bases sitting between them. The CDR3 contains 13 residues. Germline CDR1 reads MNHEY; CDR2 reads SVGAGI. DNA for the CDR3: TGTGCCAGCAGCATACAACTTACCTACGAGCAGTACGTC. Protein product: CASSIQLTYEQYV.

The chain is built from TRBV7-6 and TRBJ2-2; no clear D. The CDR3 has 14 amino acids. Per the germline V gene, CDR1 is SGHVS and CDR2 is FNYEAQ. Trimming cost V 7 bases and J 0 bases, with 9 bases left between them. The CDR3 reads CASTITANTGELFF. In nucleotides, the CDR3 is TGTGCCAGCACCATAACAGCGAACACCGGGGAGCTGTTTTTT.

The chain combines TRBV18 with TRBJ1-1; D is undetermined. Trimming pared 6 bases from V and 7 bases from J, leaving 12 bases between. Germline loops: CDR1 KGHSH, CDR2 LQKENI. The CDR3 is made up of 12 amino acids. CDR3 sequence reads: CASSPDRVEAFF. The CDR3 DNA follows: TGTGCCAGCTCCCCGGACCGGGTTGAAGCTTTCTTT.

The V and J genes are TRBV10-2 and TRBJ1-2; TRBD1 aligns across 9 bases. CDR1 is WSHSY and CDR2 is SAAADI in the germline V gene. J lost 6 bases, V lost 11 bases, and 7 bases had no gene match. The CDR3 runs to 12 residues. The CDR3 reads CAARTGDNGYTF. The CDR3, as DNA: TGCGCCGCCCGGACAGGGGATAATGGCTACACCTTC.

This clone came up once. The chain combines TRBV2 with TRBJ2-2; TRBD1 might be the D (5 bases). The CDR3 length is 14 residues. Trimming removed 4 bases at V and 0 bases at J, with 6 bases between. The germline CDR1 and CDR2 sequences are SNHLY and FYNNEI. CDR3 coding DNA: TGTGCCAGCAGTGGACAGACGAACACCGGGGAGCTGTTTTTT. Its translation: CASSGQTNTGELFF.

The table lists this clone with a few counts. The chain is built from TRBV10-2 and TRBJ1-5; D unclear. Trimming left V 4 bases short and J 0 bases short, with 13 bases between. CDR1 WSHSY and CDR2 SAAADI come from the germline V gene. This CDR3 spans 16 amino acids. DNA of the CDR3: TGCGCCAGCAGTGCAATTTGGGGAAATAGCAATCAGCCCCAGCATTTT. The encoded protein is CASSAIWGNSNQPQHF.

The rearrangement links TRBV4-1 to TRBJ2-4; weak D call: TRBD1 (6 bases). CDR3 size: 19 residues. The V and J ends lost 4 bases and 0 bases respectively, with 22 bases between them. Germline lookup yields CDR1 MGHRA and CDR2 YSYEKL. CDR3 in DNA: TGCGCCAGCAGCCGAGACTCCGGGACACAACTTGGAGCCAAAAACATTCAGTACTTC. Translating it yields CASSRDSGTQLGAKNIQYF.

The chain employs TRBV7-9 and TRBJ1-1; D perhaps matches TRBD1 (6 bases). CDR1 is SEHNR and CDR2 is FQNEAQ in the germline V gene (reference sequence). V was trimmed by 3 bases and J by 0 bases, leaving 8 bases between them. This CDR3 region has 14 residues. CDR3 amino acids: CASSFGQMNTEAFF. DNA of the CDR3: TGTGCCAGCAGCTTCGGACAGATGAACACTGAAGCTTTCTTT.

The chain has TRBV27 and TRBJ1-1; D is perhaps TRBD1 (5 bases). The CDR3 is made up of 15 amino acids. Trimming took 1 base from V and 5 from J, leaving 14 bases between them. Germline lookup yields CDR1 MNHEY and CDR2 SMNVEV (reference sequence). CDR3 region: CASSLLSRARTEAFF. In DNA, the CDR3 is TGTGCCAGCAGTTTATTATCCAGGGCTAGGACTGAAGCTTTCTTT.

This chain connects TRBV7-9 to TRBJ1-4; 9 bases map to TRBD1. The length of the CDR3 is 18 residues. Germline CDR1 is SEHNR and CDR2 is FQNEAQ (reference sequence). V lost 1 base and J lost 3; bases outside the gene matches: 9. The CDR3 sequence is CASSLGWTGVGSNEKLFF. In DNA form, the CDR3 reads TGTGCCAGCAGCTTAGGGTGGACAGGGGTAGGATCTAATGAAAAACTGTTTTTT.

This clone was seen a few times. The chain combines TRBV2 with TRBJ2-7, with D perhaps matching TRBD1 or TRBD2 (5 bases each). Germline CDR1 and CDR2: SNHLY and FYNNEI. V shed 6 bases and J shed 1 base, with 16 bases lying between them. The CDR3 totals 15 residues. Written as DNA, the CDR3 is TGTGCCAGCAGCTGGGGCGGTGGGGGATCCTACGAGCAGTACGTC. This codes for CASSWGGGGSYEQYV.

There are a few counts of this clone. This chain links TRBV28 with TRBJ2-7, with 7 nucleotides matching TRBD2. Germline V gene sequence: CDR1 MDHEN, CDR2 SYDVKM. The J segment lost 0 bases and the V segment lost 5 bases, leaving 7 bases of the junction unmatched. The CDR3 has 15 residues. CDR3 protein: CASSRGEPSSYEQYV. DNA of the CDR3: TGTGCCAGCAGTCGGGGGGAGCCGAGCTCCTACGAGCAGTACGTC.

The V call is TRBV7-9, the J call TRBJ2-1; no firm D call. This CDR3 spans 16 amino acids. Germline V gives CDR1 SEHNR, CDR2 FQNEAQ (reference sequence). V was clipped by 5 bases and J by 0 bases, with 14 bases between them. This CDR3 is CASSLRDRSSYNEQFF. As DNA, the CDR3 is TGTGCCAGCAGCCTGCGAGACCGGAGCTCCTACAATGAGCAGTTCTTC.

The J gene is TRBJ1-2, the V gene TRBV27; no firm D call. Germline CDR1 is MNHEY and CDR2 is SMNVEV (reference sequence). The length of the CDR3 is 14 residues. With 2 bases removed from V and 5 bases from J, the gap between germline ends came to 12 bases. CDR3 amino acids: CASSLGRGTYGYTF. CDR3 sequence (DNA): TGTGCCAGCAGTTTAGGTCGGGGAACTTATGGCTACACCTTC.

This clone appeared a few times. V is TRBV4-3 and J is TRBJ2-1, with D hard to call. V lost 0 bases to trimming and J lost 9 bases, with 3 bases between them. The CDR3 runs 11 residues. Germline V gene lookup returns CDR1 LGHNA and CDR2 YSLEER. CDR3 DNA: TGCGCCAGCAGCCAAGACCCTGAGCAGTTCTTC. It yields the protein CASSQDPEQFF.

CDR3 DNA: TGCGCCAGCACCCCGGGACCCGCTAATGAAAAACTGTTTTTT. Translating gives CASTPGPANEKLFF. The rearrangement uses TRBV5-1 and TRBJ1-4, with D tentatively TRBD1 (5 bases). This CDR3 has 14 residues. The germline V gene has CDR1 SGHRS and CDR2 YFSETQ. Trimming stripped 6 bases from V and 3 bases from J, with 12 bases between.

This sequence joins TRBV28 and TRBJ2-7; 9 nucleotides line up with TRBD1. The CDR3 has 13 amino acids. CDR1 is MDHEN, CDR2 SYDVKM, per germline. V lost 3 bases, J lost 6 bases, and 3 bases stayed unmatched. CDR3 bases: TGTGCCAGCAGTTTCCGGGACAGGGTCGAGCAGTACGTC. It encodes CASSFRDRVEQYV.

There are a few counts of this clone. The CDR3, as DNA: TGCGCCAGCAGCCCGGAGGGACAGGGAAGTGAAAAACTGTTTTTT. As protein: CASSPEGQGSEKLFF. The chain combines TRBV5-1 with TRBJ1-4, with 9 positions matching TRBD1. After removal of 4 bases from V and 7 bases from J, the junction contained 8 bases not matched to a gene. The CDR3 totals 15 residues. The germline V gene has CDR1 SGHRS and CDR2 YFSETQ.

This chain connects TRBV6-2 or TRBV6-3 to TRBJ2-1; D not certain. V gave up 5 bases and J gave up 0 bases, with 11 bases separating them. Per the germline V gene, CDR1 is MNHEY and CDR2 is SVGEGT. The CDR3 totals 15 residues. The CDR3 bases are TGTGCCAGCAGTCTCGGCCCTCCCTCCTACAATGAGCAGTTCTTC. The encoded protein is CASSLGPPSYNEQFF.

This chain links TRBV9 with TRBJ2-3; D is unresolved. This CDR3 is built from 15 residues. Germline V CDR1 and CDR2: SGDLS, YYNGEE. The V end lost 1 base, the J end lost 0 bases, and 9 bases lay between the germline ends. CDR3 in amino acids: CASSVLELSTDTQYF. The CDR3 DNA reads as TGTGCCAGCAGCGTATTAGAGCTTAGCACAGATACGCAGTATTTT.